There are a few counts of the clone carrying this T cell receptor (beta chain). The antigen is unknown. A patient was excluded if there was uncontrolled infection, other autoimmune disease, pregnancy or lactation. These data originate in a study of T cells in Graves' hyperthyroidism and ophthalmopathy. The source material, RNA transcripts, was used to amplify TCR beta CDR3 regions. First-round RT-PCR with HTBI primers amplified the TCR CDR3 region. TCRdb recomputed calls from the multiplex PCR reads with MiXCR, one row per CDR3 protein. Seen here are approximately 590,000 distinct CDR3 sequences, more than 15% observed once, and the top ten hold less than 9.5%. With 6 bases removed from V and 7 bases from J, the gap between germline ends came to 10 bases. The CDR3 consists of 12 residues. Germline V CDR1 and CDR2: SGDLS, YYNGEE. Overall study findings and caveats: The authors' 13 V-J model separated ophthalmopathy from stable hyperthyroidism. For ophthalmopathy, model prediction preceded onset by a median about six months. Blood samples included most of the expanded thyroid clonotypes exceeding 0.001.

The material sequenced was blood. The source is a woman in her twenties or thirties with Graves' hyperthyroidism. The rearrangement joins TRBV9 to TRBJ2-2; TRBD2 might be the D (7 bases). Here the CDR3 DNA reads TGTGCCAGCAAGGGGGAGGGCGGGGAGCTGTTTTTT. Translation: CASKGEGGELFF.